These 27 T cell receptor beta chains were all obtained from the same sample, sequenced in a study of blood T cell repertoires in COVID-19. TCRdb's table, derived via immunoSEQ multiplex PCR, lists solely in-frame clones and lacks some. In the table there are 210,000 or so clones, around 80% of which are singletons. The sample was PBMCs or T cells enriched from blood (not recorded which). The receptor source for this set is a man under 40 with acute COVID-19.

The rearrangement joins TRBV5-1 to TRBJ1-5; tentatively, D is TRBD1 (5 bases). The CDR3 is 17 residues long. Germline loops: CDR1 SGHRS, CDR2 YFSETQ. V was shortened by 4 bases and J by 3 bases, with 20 bases between the two germline ends. DNA for the CDR3: TGCGCCAGCAGCGTGGGGCCGGGTGGCGCGGACAATCAGCCCCAGCATTTT. Amino acids: CASSVGPGGADNQPQHF.

This clone has only one observation. Its ends do not fully match the called genes, so a read error is possible. The chain links TRBV19 to TRBJ1-2; 7 nucleotides match TRBD1. The CDR3 runs to 12 residues. Germline loops: CDR1 LNHDA, CDR2 SQIVND (reference sequence). CDR3 in DNA: TGTGCCAGTTCGACCGGGACAGCCAATTCGAGGTTC. Amino acid sequence: CASSTGTANSRF.

This sequence joins TRBV28 and TRBJ2-1, with 9 positions matching TRBD1. The CDR3 is 14 residues long. V lost 8 bases, J lost 4 bases, and 6 bases stayed unmatched. The V gene's germline CDR1 is MDHEN and CDR2 SYDVKM. The CDR3 spells CASRPGTGYNEQFF. The CDR3 DNA sequence: TGTGCCAGCCGTCCCGGGACAGGGTACAATGAGCAGTTCTTC.

The chain carries TRBV7-9 and TRBJ1-4; 7 bases fit TRBD1. The CDR3 length is 14 residues. The germline gives CDR1 SEHNR, CDR2 FQNEAQ (reference sequence). The ends lost 5 bases at V and 3 bases at J; junction bases unmatched: 3. In DNA form, the CDR3 reads TGTGCCAGCAGCGACAGGGCCTCTAATGAAAAACTGTTTTTT. Translating it yields CASSDRASNEKLFF. Filled out from reference TRBV7-9 and TRBJ1-4, the complete variable domain reads DTGVSQNPRHKITKRGQNVTFRCDPISEHNRLYWYRQTLGQGPEFLTYFQNEAQLEKSRLLSDRFSAERPKGSFSTLEIQRTEQGDSAMYLCASSDRASNEKLFFGSGTQLSVL.

V gene TRBV4-1 combines with J gene TRBJ1-5; D call uncertain. The CDR3 length is 14 residues. V lost 0 bases and J lost 6, with 9 bases in between. Germline V gene sequence: CDR1 MGHRA, CDR2 YSYEKL. The CDR3, as DNA: TGCGCCAGCAGCCAAGATCAACGGGGTCAGCCCCAGCATTTT. Protein: CASSQDQRGQPQHF.

The V gene is TRBV7-3, the J gene TRBJ1-1; D call uncertain. Germline V gene lookup returns CDR1 SGHTA and CDR2 FQGTGA. Trimming removed 5 bases at V and 5 bases at J, with 9 bases between. There are 12 residues in the CDR3. CDR3 region: CASSPGGTEAFF. The DNA for the CDR3 is TGTGCCAGCAGCCCGGGCGGGACTGAAGCTTTCTTT.

The chain is built from TRBV3-1 (or the pseudogene TRBV3-2) and TRBJ2-3; 10 bases fit TRBD2. V lost 2 bases and J lost 1; bases outside the gene matches: 3. The CDR3 totals 16 residues. Germline loops: CDR1 LGHDT, CDR2 YNNKEL (reference sequence). The CDR3 DNA reads TGTGCCAGCAGCCAATCCCTAGCGGGGGGCACAGATACGCAGTATTTT. Protein sequence: CASSQSLAGGTDTQYF.

The V gene is TRBV3-1 (or the pseudogene TRBV3-2), the J gene TRBJ1-5, with TRBD1 matching over 10 bases. Trimming at V came to 3 bases and at J to 7 bases, leaving 6 bases not matched to a gene. Per germline, CDR1 LGHDT and CDR2 YNNKEL (reference sequence). The CDR3 runs to 15 residues. CDR3 residues: CASSQTGGSGQPQHF. CDR3 DNA sequence: TGTGCCAGCAGCCAGACAGGGGGCTCGGGGCAGCCCCAGCATTTT.

The chain has TRBV2 and TRBJ2-7, with D possibly TRBD2 on 6 matching bases. Germline lookup yields CDR1 SNHLY and CDR2 FYNNEI. Trimming left V 5 bases short and J 7 bases short, with 12 bases between. The CDR3 has 12 residues. CDR3 residues: CASSFPGGEQYF. CDR3 sequence (DNA): TGTGCCAGCAGTTTCCCAGGAGGGGAGCAGTACTTC.

The genes are TRBV19 and TRBJ1-5, with TRBD1 as a possible D gene (6 bases). Trimming removed 5 bases at V and 2 bases at J, with 16 bases between. The CDR3 contains 16 residues. Germline V gene sequence: CDR1 LNHDA, CDR2 SQIVND (reference sequence). The CDR3 DNA is TGTGCCAGTAGTTGGGGGCAGGGGCCCGGCAATCAGCCCCAGCATTTT. Protein sequence: CASSWGQGPGNQPQHF.

The chain employs TRBV19 and TRBJ1-6; TRBD1 aligns across 11 bases. The length of the CDR3 is 15 residues. Per germline, CDR1 LNHDA and CDR2 SQIVND (reference sequence). With 10 bases clipped from V and 10 bases from J, the junction kept 12 bases outside the gene matches. The CDR3 here is CATSEPGTGGSPLHF. The CDR3 region has the DNA TGTGCCACTTCAGAACCCGGGACAGGGGGATCACCCCTCCACTTT.

Note on this clone: Other nucleotide sequences from this sample produce the same CDR3. The chain joins TRBV18 to TRBJ1-5, with 7 nucleotides matching TRBD1. Trimming removed 3 bases from V and 4 bases from J; junction bases left unmatched: 0. CDR3 length equals 13 residues. Germline lookup yields CDR1 KGHSH and CDR2 LQKENI. The CDR3 coding sequence is TGTGCCAGCTCACCGGGACAGAATCAGCCCCAGCATTTT. Protein sequence: CASSPGQNQPQHF. Drawing the rest from reference TRBV18 and TRBJ1-5, the complete variable domain is NAGVMQNPRHLVRRRGQEARLRCSPMKGHSHVYWYRQLPEEGLKFMVYLQKENIIDESGMPKERFSAEFPKEGPSILRIQQVVRGDSAAYFCASSPGQNQPQHFGDGTRLSIL.

This sequence joins TRBV20-1 and TRBJ2-5; TRBD2 aligns across 14 bases. V lost 3 bases to trimming and J lost 4 bases; unmatched junction nucleotides: 7. This CDR3 is built from 16 residues. Germline CDR1 and CDR2: DFQATT and SNEGSKA (reference sequence). DNA for the CDR3: TGCAGTGCTAGTCAGACTAGCGGGGGGGCTTCAGAGACCCAGTACTTC. Translated, it gives CSASQTSGGASETQYF.

This rearrangement joins TRBV25-1 to TRBJ1-5; no reliable D call. The CDR3 has 16 amino acids. Germline CDR1 reads MGHDK; CDR2 reads SYGVNS. Between the trimmed V and J ends, which lost 5 bases and 0 bases, there was a span of 14 bases. The CDR3 protein is CASSPSTGYSNQPQHF. The CDR3 DNA reads TGTGCCAGCAGTCCCTCCACGGGATATAGCAATCAGCCCCAGCATTTT.

This clone was picked up a small number of times. In the same sample, other DNA sequences code for this CDR3. This chain connects TRBV14 to TRBJ1-2; possible D gene TRBD1, 5 bases. The V gene lost 1 base and the J gene lost 1 base, with 7 bases spanning the gap. The CDR3 covers 14 residues. Germline V gives CDR1 SGHDN, CDR2 FVKESK. CDR3: CASSQAGFNYGYTF. The CDR3 nucleotides read TGTGCCAGCAGCCAAGCAGGGTTTAACTATGGCTACACCTTC.

This clone has at least ten counts. Here the CDR3 reads CASSQGTGYNSNQPQHF. DNA for the CDR3: TGTGCCAGCAGCCAAGGGACAGGATACAATAGCAATCAGCCCCAGCATTTT. The chain couples TRBV7-6 to TRBJ1-5; 8 bases agree with TRBD1. Germline V gene sequence: CDR1 SGHVS, CDR2 FNYEAQ. Trimming cost V 5 bases and J 0 bases; bases outside gene matches: 9. The CDR3 has 17 residues.

The CDR3 DNA reads TGTGCCAGCAGTTATTGGGGGGGTACAGATACGCAGTATTTT. Protein product: CASSYWGGTDTQYF. V gene TRBV27 combines with J gene TRBJ2-3, with TRBD2 matching 7 bases. Germline V gene sequence: CDR1 MNHEY, CDR2 SMNVEV (reference sequence). This CDR3 is 14 amino acids long. The V segment lost 4 bases and the J segment 3 bases; nucleotides outside the gene matches: 4.

This rearrangement joins TRBV11-2 to TRBJ2-7; D uncertain. Trimming took off 0 bases at V and 9 bases at J, with 9 bases between the two ends. CDR3 length: 12 residues. CDR1 and CDR2 (germline): SGHAT, FQNNGV. CDR3 coding DNA: TGTGCCAGCAGCTTAGATCAGAGAGGGCAGTACTTC. Amino acids: CASSLDQRGQYF.

This clone was observed a single time. The CDR3 nucleotides are TGTGCCAGTAGTTCACGAGGGGACAGGGGGTATGCCTATGGCTACACCTTC. Amino acids: CASSSRGDRGYAYGYTF. The rearrangement joins TRBV19 to TRBJ1-2, with 11 bases aligning to TRBD1. V shed 5 bases, J shed 4 bases, and the junction held 12 bases outside the gene matches. Per the germline V gene, CDR1 is LNHDA and CDR2 is SQIVND (reference sequence). This CDR3 spans 17 amino acids.

This clone appeared once. This rearrangement joins TRBV20-1 to TRBJ2-7; no firm D call. Germline V gene sequence: CDR1 DFQATT, CDR2 SNEGSKA (reference sequence). V lost 3 bases and J lost 9, with 15 bases in between. The CDR3 is 12 amino acids. CDR3 in amino acids: CSASAGLQSQYF. CDR3 bases: TGCAGTGCTAGTGCAGGATTGCAGTCGCAGTACTTC.

This chain links TRBV10-2 with TRBJ2-1; 11 bases are shared with TRBD2. This CDR3 comprises 13 residues. The ends lost 6 bases at V and 10 bases at J; junction bases unmatched: 5. CDR1 is WSHSY, CDR2 SAAADI, per germline. CDR3 sequence: CASSVAGGREQFF. CDR3 in DNA: TGCGCCAGCAGCGTAGCGGGGGGGCGGGAGCAGTTCTTC.

This chain connects TRBV19 to TRBJ2-7; D unclear. V lost 0 bases to trimming and J lost 2 bases, with 5 bases between them. The germline V gene has CDR1 LNHDA and CDR2 SQIVND (reference sequence). This CDR3 region has 13 residues. The CDR3 loop is CASSIEAAYEQYF. The CDR3 nucleotides read TGTGCCAGTAGTATAGAGGCAGCCTACGAGCAGTACTTC.

The chain joins TRBV27 to TRBJ1-1; the match to TRBD1 covers 7 bases. CDR3 length equals 16 residues. V was pared by 6 bases and J by 0 bases, with 10 bases of the junction left unmatched. The germline V gene encodes CDR1 MNHEY and CDR2 SMNVEV (reference sequence). CDR3: CASSHKTGRMNTEAFF. The CDR3, as DNA: TGTGCCAGCAGCCATAAGACAGGGAGAATGAACACTGAAGCTTTCTTT.

The V gene is TRBV15, the J gene TRBJ2-3; D might be TRBD2 (5 bases). CDR1 and CDR2 (germline): LNHNV, YYDKDF (reference sequence). Trimming removed 3 bases at V and 4 bases at J, with 11 bases between. The CDR3 runs to 14 residues. The CDR3 nucleotides are TGTGCCACCAGCAGGGGATCGGAGGCAGATACGCAGTATTTT. Encoded protein: CATSRGSEADTQYF.

CDR3 protein: CASRSFGGADEKLFF. The DNA of the CDR3 is TGTGCCAGCAGATCATTTGGGGGCGCTGATGAAAAACTGTTTTTT. This sequence joins TRBV5-6 and TRBJ1-4; weak D call: TRBD1 (6 bases). The germline CDR1 and CDR2 sequences are SGHDT and YYEEEE. V lost 5 bases and J 6 bases, leaving 17 bases between the germline ends. The CDR3 is 15 residues long.

This clone appeared a few times. The chain employs TRBV29-1 and TRBJ1-2, with unresolved D. This CDR3 region has 9 residues. V was clipped by 3 bases and J by 8 bases, with 4 bases between them. Germline assignment: CDR1 SQVTM and CDR2 ANQGSEA. This CDR3 is CSVDVGYTF. DNA of the CDR3: TGCAGCGTTGACGTCGGCTACACCTTC.

This clone showed up just a few times. This sequence joins TRBV5-1 and TRBJ1-6; tentatively, D is TRBD1 (6 bases). CDR1 is SGHRS and CDR2 is YFSETQ in the germline V gene. Trimming left V 0 bases short and J 5 bases short, with 9 bases between. The CDR3 is 15 residues long. CDR3 coding DNA: TGCGCCAGCAGCTTGGGCCGGGACAATAATTCACCCCTCCACTTT. Translation: CASSLGRDNNSPLHF. Based on the CDR3 plus reference TRBV5-1 and TRBJ1-6, the full variable domain is KAGVTQTPRYLIKTRGQQVTLSCSPISGHRSVSWYQQTPGQGLQFLFEYFSETQRNKGNFPGRFSGRQFSNSRSEMNVSTLELGDSALYLCASSLGRDNNSPLHFGNGTRLTVT.